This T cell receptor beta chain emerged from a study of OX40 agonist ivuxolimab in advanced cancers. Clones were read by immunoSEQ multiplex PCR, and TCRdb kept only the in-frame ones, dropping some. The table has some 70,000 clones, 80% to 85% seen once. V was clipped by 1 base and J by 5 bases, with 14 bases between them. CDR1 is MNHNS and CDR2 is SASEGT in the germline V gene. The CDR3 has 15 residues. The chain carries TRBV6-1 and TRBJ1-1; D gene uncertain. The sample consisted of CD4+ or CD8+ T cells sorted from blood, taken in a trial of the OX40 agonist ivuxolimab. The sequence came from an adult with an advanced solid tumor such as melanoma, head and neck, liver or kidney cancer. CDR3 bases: TGTGCCAGCAGTGAAGTCCGAGGAATGGTGACTGAAGCTTTCTTT. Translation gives CASSEVRGMVTEAFF.